This passage covers 12 T cell receptor beta chains from one sample sequenced in a study of metastatic and nonmetastatic thyroid tumors. TCRdb recomputed clones from the PCR reads via MiXCR. The profile covers about 28,000 clones, with around a fifth appearing a single time and approximately 40% taken by the ten largest. No patient received treatment before thyroid surgery. The sample comprised blood. The origin of the receptors is a female donor with papillary thyroid cancer or a benign thyroid nodule (not recorded which). Some clones in this sample may be carry-over from other donors' samples.

In its sample, this clone was seen many times. The chain recombines TRBV14 with TRBJ2-7; the match to TRBD1 covers 7 bases. Germline-derived CDR1 and CDR2 are SGHDN and FVKESK. Trimming at V came to 1 base and at J to 3 bases, leaving 9 bases not matched to a gene. This CDR3 has 16 amino acids. DNA for the CDR3: TGTGCCAGCAGCCAAGTTGGCCGGGACAGCTACTACGAGCAGTACTTC. Amino acid sequence: CASSQVGRDSYYEQYF.

V gene TRBV7-8 combines with J gene TRBJ1-1, with D tentatively TRBD1 (6 bases). CDR1 is SGHVS and CDR2 is FQNEAQ in the germline V gene. With 1 base removed from V and 0 bases from J, the gap between germline ends came to 12 bases. The CDR3 is 16 amino acids. The CDR3 protein is CASSLEGGGLNTEAFF. The DNA of the CDR3 is TGTGCCAGCAGCTTAGAGGGCGGGGGCTTGAACACTGAAGCTTTCTTT.

This clone was detected ten times or more. This sequence joins TRBV6-1 and TRBJ2-7, with D hard to call. CDR1 MNHNS and CDR2 SASEGT come from the germline V gene. This CDR3 is 14 amino acids long. Between the trimmed V and J ends, which lost 5 bases and 1 base, there was a span of 12 bases. DNA of the CDR3: TGTGCCAGCAGTCGCTGGGAAACATCCTACGAGCAGTACTTC. It yields the protein CASSRWETSYEQYF.

The chain carries TRBV7-3 and TRBJ2-1, with D possibly being TRBD1 or TRBD2 (5 bases each). Germline V gene sequence: CDR1 SGHTA, CDR2 FQGTGA. The V and J ends lost 3 bases and 0 bases respectively, with 9 bases between them. This CDR3 has 15 amino acids. This CDR3 is CASSFGGSSYNEQFF. CDR3 DNA sequence: TGTGCCAGCAGCTTTGGGGGAAGCTCCTACAATGAGCAGTTCTTC. Based on the CDR3 plus reference TRBV7-3 and TRBJ2-1, the full variable domain is GAGVSQTPSNKVTEKGKYVELRCDPISGHTALYWYRQSLGQGPEFLIYFQGTGAADDSGLPNDRFFAVRPEGSVSTLKIQRTERGDSAVYLCASSFGGSSYNEQFFGPGTRLTVL.

This clone turned up a few times. This chain connects TRBV6-2 or TRBV6-3 to TRBJ2-5; D might be TRBD1 (6 bases). V was shortened by 6 bases and J by 3 bases, with 14 bases between the two germline ends. The germline V gene has CDR1 MNHEY and CDR2 SVGEGT. The CDR3 covers 14 residues. The CDR3 nucleotides read TGTGCCAGCAGAGAACCGGGACAAGAAGAGACCCAGTACTTC. Its protein product is CASREPGQEETQYF.

A few counts support this clone. The gene calls are TRBV7-6 and TRBJ2-7; D possibly corresponds to TRBD1 (6 bases). Trimming left V 4 bases short and J 6 bases short, with 7 bases between. This CDR3 is 11 amino acids long. Germline lookup yields CDR1 SGHVS and CDR2 FNYEAQ. This chain's CDR3 is CASSSGVEQYF. For the CDR3, the DNA is TGTGCCAGCAGCTCAGGGGTCGAGCAGTACTTC.

On this clone: Sequence at one end of the junction differs from germline and may be a read error. The V gene is TRBV27, the J gene TRBJ1-2, with D possibly being TRBD1 (6 bases). The CDR3 length is 17 residues. Germline V gene data show CDR1 as MNHEY and CDR2 as SMNVEV (reference sequence). DNA of the CDR3: TGTGCCAGCAGTTTATCGGGGGCTGGGGCAGGGTATATAGGCAACTGCTTC. Translating it yields CASSLSGAGAGYIGNCF.

This clone was detected ten times or more. The rearrangement joins TRBV29-1 to TRBJ2-1, with TRBD2 matching over 8 bases. The germline CDR1 and CDR2 sequences are SQVTM and ANQGSEA. Losses at the gene ends were 1 base for V and 9 bases for J; bases not matched to a gene: 11. The CDR3 sequence is 15 residues long. The chain's CDR3 is CSVEAGTRRVGEQFF. CDR3 in DNA: TGCAGCGTTGAAGCTGGGACTAGGAGGGTGGGTGAGCAGTTCTTC.

The chain is built from TRBV6-1 and TRBJ2-7; D is ambiguous. V lost 3 bases and J lost 0, with 9 bases in between. CDR1 and CDR2 (germline): MNHNS, SASEGT. The CDR3 covers 14 residues. CDR3 nucleotide sequence: TGTGCCAGCAGTGAGGGCCAGTCCTCCTACGAGCAGTACTTC. It translates to CASSEGQSSYEQYF.

This clone was seen at least ten times. The chain couples TRBV4-3 to TRBJ2-3, with D possibly being TRBD1 (7 bases). V lost 4 bases and J lost 3, with 14 bases in between. The CDR3 runs to 15 residues. Germline V CDR1 and CDR2: LGHNA, YSLEER. Written as DNA, the CDR3 is TGCGCCAGCAGCCGAGGAGGGGGCGTGACAGATACGCAGTATTTT. Translating it yields CASSRGGGVTDTQYF.

This clone was seen a handful of times. Its ends do not fully match the called genes, so a read error is possible. The chain has TRBV27 and TRBJ2-1, with D perhaps matching TRBD2 (6 bases). Germline V gives CDR1 MNHEY, CDR2 SMNVEV (reference sequence). CDR3 length equals 17 residues. This CDR3 reads CASSLRAGRCSYNEQFF. DNA for the CDR3: TGTGCCAGTAGTTTGAGGGCGGGACGATGCTCCTACAATGAGCAGTTCTTC.

This clone was seen repeatedly, ten times or more. The rearrangement links TRBV5-6 to TRBJ1-5; D is possibly TRBD1 (5 bases). There are 14 residues in the CDR3. The germline V gene has CDR1 SGHDT and CDR2 YYEEEE. Trimming stripped 2 bases from V and 0 bases from J, with 6 bases between. The CDR3 region is CASSLTGSNQPQHF. The CDR3 DNA reads as TGTGCCAGCAGCTTAACAGGTAGCAATCAGCCCCAGCATTTT.